The source of this T cell receptor (beta chain) is a study of PD-L1 blockade in urothelial cancer. The wider study: Patients' prior chemotherapy regimens numbered 0 to 3. Whole-study findings and limits: Patients had one FFPE tumor sample each, not taken right before treatment. Durable-benefit patients had more tumor-infiltrating T lymphocytes.

The repertoire was sequenced with immunoSEQ multiplex PCR; TCRdb's copy has only in-frame clones and lacks some. The sample carries fewer than 45,000 clones, approximately 34% recorded once. This clone was observed a few times. Its antigen remains unknown. Germline CDR1 ENHRY, CDR2 SYGVKD. The CDR3 sequence is 16 residues long. After removal of 0 bases from V and 3 bases from J, the junction contained 3 bases not matched to a gene. Sequencing was performed on tumor tissue, taken before atezolizumab (anti-PD-L1) treatment. The J gene is TRBJ2-5, the V gene TRBV10-3, with 11 bases identical to TRBD2. The sequence was obtained from a man in his sixties with urothelial cancer. Written as DNA, the CDR3 is TGTGCCATCAGTGAGTCGAAGGGACTAGCGGAAGAGACCCAGTACTTC. Residues: CAISESKGLAEETQYF.